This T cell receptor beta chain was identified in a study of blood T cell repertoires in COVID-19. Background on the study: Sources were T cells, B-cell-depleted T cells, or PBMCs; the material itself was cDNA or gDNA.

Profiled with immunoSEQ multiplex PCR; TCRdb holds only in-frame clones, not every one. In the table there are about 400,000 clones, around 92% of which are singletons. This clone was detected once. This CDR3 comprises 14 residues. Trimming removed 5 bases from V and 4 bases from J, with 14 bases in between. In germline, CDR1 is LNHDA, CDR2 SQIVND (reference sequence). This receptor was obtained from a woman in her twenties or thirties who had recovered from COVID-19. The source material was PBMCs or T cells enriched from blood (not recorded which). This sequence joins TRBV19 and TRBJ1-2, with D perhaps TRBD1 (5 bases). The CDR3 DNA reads TGTGCCAGTAGTCCGACAGCTACCGCCTATGGCTACACCTTC. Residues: CASSPTATAYGYTF.